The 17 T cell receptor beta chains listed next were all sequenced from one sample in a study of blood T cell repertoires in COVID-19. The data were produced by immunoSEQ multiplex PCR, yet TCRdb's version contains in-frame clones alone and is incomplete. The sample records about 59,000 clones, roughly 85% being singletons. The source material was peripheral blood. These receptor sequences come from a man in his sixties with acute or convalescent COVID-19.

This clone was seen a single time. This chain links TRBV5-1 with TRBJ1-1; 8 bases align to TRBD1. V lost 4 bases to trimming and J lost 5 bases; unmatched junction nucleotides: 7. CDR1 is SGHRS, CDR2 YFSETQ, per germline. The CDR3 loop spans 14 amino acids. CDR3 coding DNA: TGCGCCAGCAGCCCGCAGGGGGCGGATACTGAAGCTTTCTTT. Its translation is CASSPQGADTEAFF.

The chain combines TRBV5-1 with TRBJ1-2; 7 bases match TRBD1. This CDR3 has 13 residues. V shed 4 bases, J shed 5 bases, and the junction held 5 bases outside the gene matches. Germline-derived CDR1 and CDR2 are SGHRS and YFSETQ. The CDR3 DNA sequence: TGCGCCAGCAGCGCAGGGGGTAATTATGGCTACACCTTC. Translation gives CASSAGGNYGYTF.

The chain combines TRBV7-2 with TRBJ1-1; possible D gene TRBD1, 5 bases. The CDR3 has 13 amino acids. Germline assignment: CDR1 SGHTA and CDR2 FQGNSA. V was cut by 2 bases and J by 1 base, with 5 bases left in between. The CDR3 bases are TGTGCCAGCAGCTTACAGGGGAACACTGAAGCTTTCTTT. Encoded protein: CASSLQGNTEAFF.

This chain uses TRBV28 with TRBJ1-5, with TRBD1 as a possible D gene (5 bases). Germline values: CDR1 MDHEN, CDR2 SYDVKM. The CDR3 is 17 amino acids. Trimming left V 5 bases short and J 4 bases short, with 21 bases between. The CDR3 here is CASSLPYGGFENQPQHF. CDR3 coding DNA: TGTGCCAGCAGTCTTCCTTACGGGGGGTTCGAAAATCAGCCCCAGCATTTT.

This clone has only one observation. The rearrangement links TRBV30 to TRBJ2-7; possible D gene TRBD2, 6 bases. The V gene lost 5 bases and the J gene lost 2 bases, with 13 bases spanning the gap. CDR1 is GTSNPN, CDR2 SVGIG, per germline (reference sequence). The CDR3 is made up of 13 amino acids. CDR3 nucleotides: TGTGCCTGGCCGGGACTCGCAACCTACGAGCAGTACTTC. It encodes CAWPGLATYEQYF.

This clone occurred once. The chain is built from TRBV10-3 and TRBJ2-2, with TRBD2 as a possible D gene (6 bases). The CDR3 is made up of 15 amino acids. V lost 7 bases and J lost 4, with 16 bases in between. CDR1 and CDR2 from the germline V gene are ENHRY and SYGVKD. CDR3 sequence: CAITDGLRGTGELFF. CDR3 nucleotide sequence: TGTGCCATCACTGATGGACTACGGGGCACCGGGGAGCTGTTTTTT.

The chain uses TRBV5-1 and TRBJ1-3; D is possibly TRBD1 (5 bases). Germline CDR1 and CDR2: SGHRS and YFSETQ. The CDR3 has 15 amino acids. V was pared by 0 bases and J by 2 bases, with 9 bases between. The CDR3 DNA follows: TGCGCCAGCAGCTTGGAAGCAGGGACTGGAAACACCATATATTTT. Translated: CASSLEAGTGNTIYF.

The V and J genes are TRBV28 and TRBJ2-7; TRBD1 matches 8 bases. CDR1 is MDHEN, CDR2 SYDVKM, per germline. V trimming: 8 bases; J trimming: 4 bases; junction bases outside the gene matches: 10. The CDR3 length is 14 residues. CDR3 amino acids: CASHKARGLYEQYF. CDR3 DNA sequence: TGTGCCAGCCACAAGGCCAGGGGGCTATACGAGCAGTACTTC.

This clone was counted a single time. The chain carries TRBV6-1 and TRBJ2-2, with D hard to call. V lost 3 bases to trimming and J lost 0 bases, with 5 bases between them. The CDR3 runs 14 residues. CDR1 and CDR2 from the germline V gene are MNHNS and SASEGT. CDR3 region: CASSEHTNTGELFF. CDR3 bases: TGTGCCAGCAGTGAGCACACGAACACCGGGGAGCTGTTTTTT.

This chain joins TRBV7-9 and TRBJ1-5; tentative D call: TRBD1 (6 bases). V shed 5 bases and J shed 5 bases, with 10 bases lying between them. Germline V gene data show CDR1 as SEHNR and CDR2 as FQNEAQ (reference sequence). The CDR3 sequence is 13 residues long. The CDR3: CASSRGQHQPQHF. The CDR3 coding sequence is TGTGCCAGCAGCCGCGGACAGCATCAGCCCCAGCATTTT.

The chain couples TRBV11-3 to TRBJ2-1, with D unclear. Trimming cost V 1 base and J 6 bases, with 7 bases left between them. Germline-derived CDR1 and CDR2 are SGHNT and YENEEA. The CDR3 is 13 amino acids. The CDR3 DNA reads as TGTGCCAGCAGCTTAGTCGGTAGCAATGAGCAGTTCTTC. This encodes CASSLVGSNEQFF.

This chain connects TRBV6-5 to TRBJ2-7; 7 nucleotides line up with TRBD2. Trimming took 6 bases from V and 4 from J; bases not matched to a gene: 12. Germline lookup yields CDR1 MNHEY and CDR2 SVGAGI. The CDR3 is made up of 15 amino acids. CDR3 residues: CASSATGLAAYEQYF. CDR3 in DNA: TGTGCCAGCAGCGCCACGGGGCTAGCGGCATACGAGCAGTACTTC.

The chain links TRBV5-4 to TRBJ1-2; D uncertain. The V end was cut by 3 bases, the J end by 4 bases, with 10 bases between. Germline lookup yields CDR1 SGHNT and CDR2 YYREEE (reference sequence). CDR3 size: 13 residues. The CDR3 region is CASSSLYPYGYTF. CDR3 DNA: TGTGCCAGCAGCTCCCTATATCCCTATGGCTACACCTTC.

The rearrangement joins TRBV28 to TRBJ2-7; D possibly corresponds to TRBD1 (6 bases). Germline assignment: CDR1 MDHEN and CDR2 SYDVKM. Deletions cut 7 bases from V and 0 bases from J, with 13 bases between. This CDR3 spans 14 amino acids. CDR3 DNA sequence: TGTGCCAGCACCACCCGAGGGGGCTCCTACGAGCAGTACTTC. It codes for CASTTRGGSYEQYF.

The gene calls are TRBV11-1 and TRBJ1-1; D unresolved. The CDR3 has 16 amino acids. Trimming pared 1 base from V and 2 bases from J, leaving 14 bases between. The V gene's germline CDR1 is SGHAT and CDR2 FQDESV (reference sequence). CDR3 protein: CASSLDPAGRNTEAFF. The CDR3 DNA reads TGTGCCAGCAGCTTAGATCCGGCAGGAAGAAACACTGAAGCTTTCTTT.

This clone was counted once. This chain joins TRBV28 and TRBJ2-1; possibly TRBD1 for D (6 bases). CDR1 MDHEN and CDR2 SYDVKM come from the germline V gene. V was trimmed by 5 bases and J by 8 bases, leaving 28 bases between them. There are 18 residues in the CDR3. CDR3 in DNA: TGTGCCAGCAGTACCCCTCGGGCCCAAAGGGGGTCGGTCGATGAGCAGTTCTTC. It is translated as CASSTPRAQRGSVDEQFF.

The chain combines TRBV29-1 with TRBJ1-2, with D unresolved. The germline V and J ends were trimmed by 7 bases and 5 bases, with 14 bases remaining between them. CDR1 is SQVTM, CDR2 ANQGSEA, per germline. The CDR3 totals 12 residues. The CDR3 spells CSGEDGAYGYTF. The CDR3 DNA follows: TGCAGCGGGGAGGACGGAGCATATGGCTACACCTTC.